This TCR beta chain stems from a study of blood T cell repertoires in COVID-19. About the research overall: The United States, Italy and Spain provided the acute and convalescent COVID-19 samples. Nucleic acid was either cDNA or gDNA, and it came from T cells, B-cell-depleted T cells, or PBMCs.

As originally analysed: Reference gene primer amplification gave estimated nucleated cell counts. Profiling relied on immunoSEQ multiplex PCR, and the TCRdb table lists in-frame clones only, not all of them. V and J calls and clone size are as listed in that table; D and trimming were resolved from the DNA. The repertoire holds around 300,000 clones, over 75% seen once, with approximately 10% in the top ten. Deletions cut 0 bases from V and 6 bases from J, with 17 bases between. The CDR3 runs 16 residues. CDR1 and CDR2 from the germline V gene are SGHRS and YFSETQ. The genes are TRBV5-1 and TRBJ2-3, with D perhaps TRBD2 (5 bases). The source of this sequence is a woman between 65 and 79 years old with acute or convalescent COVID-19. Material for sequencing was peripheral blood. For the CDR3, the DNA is TGCGCCAGCAGCTTGGCCGGGATAGCGCAGAAGGATACGCAGTATTTT. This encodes CASSLAGIAQKDTQYF.